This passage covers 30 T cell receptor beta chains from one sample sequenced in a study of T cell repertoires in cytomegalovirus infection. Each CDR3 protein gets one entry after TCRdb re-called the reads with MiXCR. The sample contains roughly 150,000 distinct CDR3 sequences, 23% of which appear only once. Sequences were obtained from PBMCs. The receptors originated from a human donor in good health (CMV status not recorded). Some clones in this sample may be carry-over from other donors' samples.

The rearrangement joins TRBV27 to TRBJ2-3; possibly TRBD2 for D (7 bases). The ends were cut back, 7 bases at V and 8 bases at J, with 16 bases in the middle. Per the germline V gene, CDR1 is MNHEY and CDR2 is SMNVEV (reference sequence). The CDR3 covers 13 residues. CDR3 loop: CASMGLPRGTQYF. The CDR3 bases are TGTGCCAGCATGGGACTACCCAGGGGTACGCAGTATTTT.

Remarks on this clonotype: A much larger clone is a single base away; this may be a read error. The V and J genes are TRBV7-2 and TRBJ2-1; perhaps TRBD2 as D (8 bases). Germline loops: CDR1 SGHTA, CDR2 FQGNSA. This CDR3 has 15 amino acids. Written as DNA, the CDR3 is TGTGCCAGCATCTTAGGGACTAGGGGGCGGGGTGAGCAGTTCTTC. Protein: CASILGTRGRGEQFF. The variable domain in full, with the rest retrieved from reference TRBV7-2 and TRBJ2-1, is GAGVSQSPSNKVTEKGKDVELRCDPISGHTALYWYRQSLGQGLEFLIYFQGNSAPDKSGLPSDRFSAERTGGSVSTLTIQRTQQEDSAVYLCASILGTRGRGEQFFGPGTRLTVL.

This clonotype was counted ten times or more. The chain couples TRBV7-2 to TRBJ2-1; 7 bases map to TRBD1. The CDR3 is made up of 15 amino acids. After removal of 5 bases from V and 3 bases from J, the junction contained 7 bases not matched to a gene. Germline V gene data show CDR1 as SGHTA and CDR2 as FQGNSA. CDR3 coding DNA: TGTGCCAGCAGCCTCGACAGGGTGTTCTACAATGAGCAGTTCTTC. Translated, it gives CASSLDRVFYNEQFF. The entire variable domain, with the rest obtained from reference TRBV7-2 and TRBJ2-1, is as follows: GAGVSQSPSNKVTEKGKDVELRCDPISGHTALYWYRQSLGQGLEFLIYFQGNSAPDKSGLPSDRFSAERTGGSVSTLTIQRTQQEDSAVYLCASSLDRVFYNEQFFGPGTRLTVL.

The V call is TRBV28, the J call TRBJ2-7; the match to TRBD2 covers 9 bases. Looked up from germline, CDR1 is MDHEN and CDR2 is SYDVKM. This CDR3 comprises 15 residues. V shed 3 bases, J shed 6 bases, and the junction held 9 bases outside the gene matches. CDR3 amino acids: CASSFVLAGPGEQYF. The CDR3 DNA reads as TGTGCCAGCAGTTTTGTTCTAGCGGGACCCGGCGAGCAGTACTTC.

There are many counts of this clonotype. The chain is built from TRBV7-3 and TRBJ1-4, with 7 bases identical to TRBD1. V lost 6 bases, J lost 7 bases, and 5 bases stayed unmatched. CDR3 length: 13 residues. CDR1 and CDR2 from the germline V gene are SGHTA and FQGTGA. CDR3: CASSEGAGEKLFF. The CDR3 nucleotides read TGTGCCAGCAGTGAGGGGGCGGGTGAAAAACTGTTTTTT.

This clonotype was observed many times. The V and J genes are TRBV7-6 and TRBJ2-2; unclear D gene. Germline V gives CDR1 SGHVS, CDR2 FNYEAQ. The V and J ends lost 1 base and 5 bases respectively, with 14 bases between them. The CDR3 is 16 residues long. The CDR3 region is CASSLGIPQLTGELFF. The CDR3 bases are TGTGCCAGCAGCTTAGGCATCCCTCAGTTGACCGGGGAGCTGTTTTTT.

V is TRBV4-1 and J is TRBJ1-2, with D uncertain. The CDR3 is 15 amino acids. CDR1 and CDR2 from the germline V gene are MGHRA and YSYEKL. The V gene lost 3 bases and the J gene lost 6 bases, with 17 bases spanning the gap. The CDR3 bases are TGCGCCAGCAGCCATGAAGGGAGTGGATATGATGGCTACACCTTC. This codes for CASSHEGSGYDGYTF.

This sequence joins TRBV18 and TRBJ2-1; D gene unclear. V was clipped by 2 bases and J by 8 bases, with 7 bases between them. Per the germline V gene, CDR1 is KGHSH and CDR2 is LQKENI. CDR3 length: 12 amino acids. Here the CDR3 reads CASSPTEDEQFF. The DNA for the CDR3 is TGTGCCAGCTCACCAACAGAAGATGAGCAGTTCTTC.

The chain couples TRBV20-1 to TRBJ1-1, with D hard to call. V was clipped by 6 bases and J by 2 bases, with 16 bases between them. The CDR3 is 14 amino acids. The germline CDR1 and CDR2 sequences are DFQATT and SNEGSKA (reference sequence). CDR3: CSAPWYAVNTEAFF. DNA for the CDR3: TGCAGTGCACCCTGGTACGCAGTTAACACTGAAGCTTTCTTT.

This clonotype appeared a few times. CDR3 sequence reads: CSASIGGSSGANVLTF. CDR3 nucleotides: TGCAGTGCTAGTATTGGCGGGAGCTCCGGGGCCAACGTCCTGACTTTC. The genes are TRBV20-1 and TRBJ2-6; 7 bases map to TRBD2. The V and J ends lost 3 bases and 4 bases, in that order; junction bases with no gene match: 9. The CDR3 consists of 16 residues. CDR1 DFQATT and CDR2 SNEGSKA come from the germline V gene (reference sequence).

The CDR3 loop is CASSSTGTGFREQYF. DNA for the CDR3: TGTGCCAGCAGTTCTACTGGGACAGGGTTTCGCGAGCAGTACTTC. The rearrangement links TRBV28 to TRBJ2-7; 9 nucleotides match TRBD1. This CDR3 spans 15 amino acids. CDR1 is MDHEN, CDR2 SYDVKM, per germline. J gave up 6 bases and V 4 bases, and 10 bases lay outside the gene matches.

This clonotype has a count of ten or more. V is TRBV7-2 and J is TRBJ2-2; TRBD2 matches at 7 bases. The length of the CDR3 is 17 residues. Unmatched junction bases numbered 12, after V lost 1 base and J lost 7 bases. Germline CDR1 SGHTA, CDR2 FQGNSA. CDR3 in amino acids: CASSLVAGVSGGGELFF. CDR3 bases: TGTGCCAGCAGCTTAGTGGCGGGGGTCTCGGGTGGCGGGGAGCTGTTTTTT.

The chain's CDR3 is CASSFGGGSNQPQHF. CDR3 nucleotide sequence: TGTGCCAGCAGTTTCGGAGGGGGTAGCAATCAGCCCCAGCATTTT. This rearrangement joins TRBV28 to TRBJ1-5, with a weak D call TRBD1 (6 bases). With 3 bases removed from V and 0 bases from J, the gap between germline ends came to 9 bases. This CDR3 is built from 15 residues. Per the germline V gene, CDR1 is MDHEN and CDR2 is SYDVKM. Looking up the rest from reference TRBV28 and TRBJ1-5 gives the full variable domain: DVKVTQSSRYLVKRTGEKVFLECVQDMDHENMFWYRQDPGLGLRLIYFSYDVKMKEKGDIPEGYSVSREKKERFSLILESASTNQTSMYLCASSFGGGSNQPQHFGDGTRLSIL.

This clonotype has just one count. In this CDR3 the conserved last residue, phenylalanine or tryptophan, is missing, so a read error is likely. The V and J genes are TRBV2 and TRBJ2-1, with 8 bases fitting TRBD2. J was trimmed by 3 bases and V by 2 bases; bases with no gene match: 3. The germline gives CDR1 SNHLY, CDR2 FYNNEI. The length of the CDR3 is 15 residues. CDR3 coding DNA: TGTGCCAGCAGTGAAAATAGCGGGATCTACAATGAGCAGTTCCTC. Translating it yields CASSENSGIYNEQFL.

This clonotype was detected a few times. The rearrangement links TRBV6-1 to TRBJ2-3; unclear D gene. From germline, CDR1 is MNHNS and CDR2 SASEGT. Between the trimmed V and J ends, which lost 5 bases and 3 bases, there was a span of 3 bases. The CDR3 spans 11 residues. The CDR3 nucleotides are TGTGCCAGCAGTCATACAGATACGCAGTATTTT. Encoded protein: CASSHTDTQYF.

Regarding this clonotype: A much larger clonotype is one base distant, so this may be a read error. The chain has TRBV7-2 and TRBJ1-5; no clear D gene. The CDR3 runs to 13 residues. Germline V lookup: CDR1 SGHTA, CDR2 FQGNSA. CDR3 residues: CVSSGQANQPQHF. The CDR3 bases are TGTGTCAGCAGCGGGCAGGCGAATCAGCCCCAGCATTTT.

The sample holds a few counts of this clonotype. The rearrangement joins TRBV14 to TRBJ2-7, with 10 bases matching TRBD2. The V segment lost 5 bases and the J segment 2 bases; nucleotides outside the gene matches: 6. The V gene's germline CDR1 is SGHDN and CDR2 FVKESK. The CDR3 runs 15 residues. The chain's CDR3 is CASSFSGGVTYEQYF. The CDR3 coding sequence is TGTGCCAGCAGCTTCAGCGGGGGGGTGACCTACGAGCAGTACTTC.

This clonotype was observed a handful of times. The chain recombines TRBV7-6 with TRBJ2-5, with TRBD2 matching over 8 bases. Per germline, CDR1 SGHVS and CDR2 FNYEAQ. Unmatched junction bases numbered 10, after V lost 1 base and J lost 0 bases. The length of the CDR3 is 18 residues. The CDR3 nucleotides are TGTGCCAGCAGCTTAGTGTCTAGCGGGTTCACAGACCAAGAGACCCAGTACTTC. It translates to CASSLVSSGFTDQETQYF.

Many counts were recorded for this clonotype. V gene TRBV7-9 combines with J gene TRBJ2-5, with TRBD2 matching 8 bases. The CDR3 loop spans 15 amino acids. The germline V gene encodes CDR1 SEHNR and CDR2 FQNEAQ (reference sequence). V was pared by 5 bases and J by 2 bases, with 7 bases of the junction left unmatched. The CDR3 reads CASSPSGTSQETQYF. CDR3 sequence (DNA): TGTGCCAGCAGCCCCTCCGGGACTAGTCAAGAGACCCAGTACTTC.

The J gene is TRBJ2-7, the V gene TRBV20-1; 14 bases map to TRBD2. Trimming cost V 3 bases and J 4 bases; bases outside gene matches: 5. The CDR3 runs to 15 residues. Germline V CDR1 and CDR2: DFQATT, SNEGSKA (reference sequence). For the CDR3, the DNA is TGCAGTGCTAGGATGGGACTAGCGGGGGATTACGAGCAGTACTTC. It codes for CSARMGLAGDYEQYF.

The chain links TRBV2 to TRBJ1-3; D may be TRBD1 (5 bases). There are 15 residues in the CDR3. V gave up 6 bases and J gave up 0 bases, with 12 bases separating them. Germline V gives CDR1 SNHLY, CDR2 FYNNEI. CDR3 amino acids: CASSRRDRSGNTIYF. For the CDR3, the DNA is TGTGCCAGCAGCCGCCGGGACCGCTCTGGAAACACCATATATTTT.

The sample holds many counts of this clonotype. This CDR3 is CASSERQAANGNTIYF. In nucleotides, the CDR3 is TGTGCCAGCAGTGAGAGACAGGCCGCGAACGGAAACACCATATATTTT. The genes are TRBV6-1 and TRBJ1-3, with D possibly matching TRBD1 (6 bases). The CDR3 spans 16 residues. V dropped 3 bases and J dropped 4 bases, with 16 bases sitting between them. Germline V gene data show CDR1 as MNHNS and CDR2 as SASEGT.

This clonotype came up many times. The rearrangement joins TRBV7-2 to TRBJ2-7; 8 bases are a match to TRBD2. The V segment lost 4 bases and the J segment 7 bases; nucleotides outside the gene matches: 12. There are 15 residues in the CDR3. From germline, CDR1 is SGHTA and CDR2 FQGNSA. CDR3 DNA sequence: TGTGCCAGCAGCTCGGGTGGTAGCGGGGTCGGTGAGCAGTACTTC. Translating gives CASSSGGSGVGEQYF.

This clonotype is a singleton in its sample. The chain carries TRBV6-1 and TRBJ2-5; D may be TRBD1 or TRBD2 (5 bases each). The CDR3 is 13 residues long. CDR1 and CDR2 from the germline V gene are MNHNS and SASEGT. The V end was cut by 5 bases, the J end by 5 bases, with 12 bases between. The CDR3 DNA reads TGTGCCAGCAGTTTAGCCGAGGGGGAGACCCAGTACTTC. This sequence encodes CASSLAEGETQYF.

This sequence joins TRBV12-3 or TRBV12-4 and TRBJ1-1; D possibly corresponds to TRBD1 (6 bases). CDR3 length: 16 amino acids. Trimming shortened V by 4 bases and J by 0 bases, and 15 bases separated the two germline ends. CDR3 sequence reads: CASSSRTGAMNTEAFF. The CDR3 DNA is TGTGCCAGCAGTTCCCGGACGGGGGCGATGAACACTGAAGCTTTCTTT.

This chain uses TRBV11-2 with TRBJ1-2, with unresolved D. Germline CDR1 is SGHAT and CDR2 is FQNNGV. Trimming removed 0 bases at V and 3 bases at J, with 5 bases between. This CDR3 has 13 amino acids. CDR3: CASSLERDYGYTF. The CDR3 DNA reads TGTGCCAGCAGCTTAGAACGGGACTATGGCTACACCTTC.

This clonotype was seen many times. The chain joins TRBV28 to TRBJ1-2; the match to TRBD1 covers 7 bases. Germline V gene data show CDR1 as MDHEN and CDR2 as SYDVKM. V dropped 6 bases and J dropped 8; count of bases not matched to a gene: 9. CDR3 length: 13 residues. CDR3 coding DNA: TGTGCCAGCAGCCCTGACAGGGTACGAGGCTACACCTTC. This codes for CASSPDRVRGYTF.

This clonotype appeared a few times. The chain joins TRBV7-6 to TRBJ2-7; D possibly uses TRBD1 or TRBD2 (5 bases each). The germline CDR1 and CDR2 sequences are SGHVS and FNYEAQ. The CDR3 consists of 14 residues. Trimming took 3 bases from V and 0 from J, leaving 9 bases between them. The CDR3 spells CASSFGTNSYEQYF. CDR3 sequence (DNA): TGTGCCAGCAGCTTTGGGACGAACTCCTACGAGCAGTACTTC. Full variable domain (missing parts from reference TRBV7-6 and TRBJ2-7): GAGVSQSPRYKVTKRGQDVALRCDPISGHVSLYWYRQALGQGPEFLTYFNYEAQQDKSGLPNDRFSAERPEGSISTLTIQRTEQRDSAMYRCASSFGTNSYEQYFGPGTRLTVT.

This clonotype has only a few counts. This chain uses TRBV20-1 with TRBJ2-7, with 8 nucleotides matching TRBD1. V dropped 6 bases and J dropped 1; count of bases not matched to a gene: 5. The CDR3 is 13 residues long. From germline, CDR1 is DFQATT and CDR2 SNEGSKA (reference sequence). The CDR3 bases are TGCAGTGCCGACAGGGGAGAGTCCTACGAGCAGTACTTC. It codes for CSADRGESYEQYF.

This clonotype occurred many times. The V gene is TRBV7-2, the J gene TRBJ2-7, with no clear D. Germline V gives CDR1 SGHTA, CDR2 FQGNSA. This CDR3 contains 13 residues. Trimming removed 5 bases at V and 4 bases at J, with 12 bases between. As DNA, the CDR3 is TGTGCCAGCAGCCGCCAGCGTGGGTACGAGCAGTACTTC. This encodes CASSRQRGYEQYF. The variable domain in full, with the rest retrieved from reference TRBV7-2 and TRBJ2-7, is GAGVSQSPSNKVTEKGKDVELRCDPISGHTALYWYRQSLGQGLEFLIYFQGNSAPDKSGLPSDRFSAERTGGSVSTLTIQRTQQEDSAVYLCASSRQRGYEQYFGPGTRLTVT.